These 18 T cell receptor beta chains were sequenced from one sample in a study of T cell responses to AZD1222 COVID-19 vaccine. Some clones are missing from TCRdb's copy, which holds only in-frame ones; the method was immunoSEQ multiplex PCR. The profile shows about 56,000 clones, over 70% of them singletons. Specimen: peripheral blood, collected on day 0 of AZD1222 vaccination. Source of these receptors: an adult in good health.

The V call is TRBV2, the J call TRBJ2-1; the D gene is possibly TRBD2 (5 bases). CDR1 is SNHLY, CDR2 FYNNEI, per germline. V was pared by 5 bases and J by 6 bases, with 14 bases between. CDR3 length: 14 amino acids. This chain's CDR3 is CASSKGVAINEQFF. CDR3 nucleotide sequence: TGTGCCAGCAGTAAGGGAGTAGCGATCAATGAGCAGTTCTTC. Variable domain in full (rest from reference TRBV2 and TRBJ2-1): EPEVTQTPSHQVTQMGQEVILRCVPISNHLYFYWYRQILGQKVEFLVSFYNNEISEKSEIFDDQFSVERPDGSNFTLKIRSTKLEDSAMYFCASSKGVAINEQFFGPGTRLTVL.

The rearrangement uses TRBV9 and TRBJ2-3; D unclear. The V and J ends lost 0 bases and 3 bases respectively, with 11 bases between them. CDR1 and CDR2 from the germline V gene are SGDLS and YYNGEE. The CDR3 covers 15 residues. The CDR3 here is CASSVGASGTDTQYF. CDR3 coding DNA: TGTGCCAGCAGCGTAGGGGCTAGTGGGACAGATACGCAGTATTTT.

In nucleotides, the CDR3 is TGTGCCAGCAGCTTGGGCTTAGCGGGGCAAGAGACCCAGTACTTC. This codes for CASSLGLAGQETQYF. The gene calls are TRBV5-4 and TRBJ2-5; 8 bases map to TRBD2. The V segment lost 0 bases and the J segment 2 bases; nucleotides outside the gene matches: 3. Looked up from germline, CDR1 is SGHNT and CDR2 is YYREEE (reference sequence). The CDR3 covers 15 residues.

The CDR3: CASSQGSTGSYNEQFF. Written as DNA, the CDR3 is TGTGCCAGCAGCCAAGGGTCGACAGGGAGCTACAATGAGCAGTTCTTC. This chain uses TRBV4-2 with TRBJ2-1; 7 nucleotides line up with TRBD1. CDR3 size: 16 residues. V lost 1 base to trimming and J lost 3 bases; unmatched junction nucleotides: 6. Looked up from germline, CDR1 is LGHNA and CDR2 is YNFKEQ.

This clone was found once. The CDR3 spells CASSFFDEQYF. CDR3 nucleotide sequence: TGTGCCAGCAGCTTCTTCGACGAGCAGTACTTC. This rearrangement joins TRBV5-5 to TRBJ2-7; D ambiguous. CDR3 length: 11 residues. Trimming removed 2 bases at V and 5 bases at J, with 5 bases between. Germline V gene sequence: CDR1 SGHKS, CDR2 YYEKEE (reference sequence).

This chain links TRBV19 with TRBJ2-6, with TRBD1 matching over 8 bases. Germline CDR1 reads LNHDA; CDR2 reads SQIVND (reference sequence). This CDR3 has 16 residues. Losses at the gene ends were 5 bases for V and 0 bases for J; bases not matched to a gene: 3. CDR3 protein: CASSVGTGSGANVLTF. The CDR3 DNA follows: TGTGCCAGTAGTGTTGGGACAGGCTCTGGGGCCAACGTCCTGACTTTC.

The CDR3, as DNA: TGTGCCATCAGTGGGGGGGCTTGGACCACAGATACGCAGTATTTT. Amino acids: CAISGGAWTTDTQYF. The chain is built from TRBV10-3 and TRBJ2-3; TRBD1 or TRBD2 may be the D gene (6 bases each). Trimming left V 4 bases short and J 2 bases short, with 13 bases between. Germline V lookup: CDR1 ENHRY, CDR2 SYGVKD. The CDR3 spans 15 residues.

The rearrangement joins TRBV10-3 to TRBJ2-7; TRBD1 might be the D (5 bases). The CDR3 loop spans 13 amino acids. Germline CDR1 is ENHRY and CDR2 is SYGVKD. Trimming stripped 4 bases from V and 2 bases from J, with 9 bases between. The CDR3, as DNA: TGTGCCATCAGTGCGACAGCTCCCTACGAGCAGTACTTC. As protein: CAISATAPYEQYF.

This chain links TRBV10-3 with TRBJ2-3; no reliable D call. CDR1 is ENHRY and CDR2 is SYGVKD in the germline V gene. V dropped 3 bases and J dropped 4 bases, with 5 bases sitting between them. This CDR3 spans 12 amino acids. Here the CDR3 reads CAISESADTQYF. The DNA for the CDR3 is TGTGCCATCAGTGAATCGGCAGATACGCAGTATTTT.

The genes are TRBV3-1 (or the pseudogene TRBV3-2) and TRBJ1-5; D not certain. Germline V gene sequence: CDR1 LGHDT, CDR2 YNNKEL (reference sequence). The germline V and J ends were trimmed by 1 base and 0 bases, with 7 bases remaining between them. The CDR3 extends over 15 amino acids. The CDR3 region has the DNA TGTGCCAGCAGCCAAGTTCCGGATAGCAATCAGCCCCAGCATTTT. Protein: CASSQVPDSNQPQHF.

This chain connects TRBV19 to TRBJ1-5; possibly TRBD1 for D (5 bases). With 6 bases removed from V and 2 bases from J, the gap between germline ends came to 11 bases. Germline V gene data show CDR1 as LNHDA and CDR2 as SQIVND (reference sequence). This CDR3 comprises 14 residues. In DNA, the CDR3 is TGTGCCAGTAGGACTTGGGGGGGCAATCAGCCCCAGCATTTT. Protein sequence: CASRTWGGNQPQHF.

The chain employs TRBV19 and TRBJ2-1; D gene uncertain. V dropped 8 bases and J dropped 0 bases, with 11 bases sitting between them. Germline V CDR1 and CDR2: LNHDA, SQIVND (reference sequence). This CDR3 comprises 14 residues. CDR3 sequence reads: CASVGPGSYNEQFF. The CDR3 DNA reads as TGTGCCAGTGTGGGCCCTGGCTCCTACAATGAGCAGTTCTTC.

This rearrangement joins TRBV14 to TRBJ2-7, with TRBD1 as a possible D gene (6 bases). This CDR3 is built from 16 residues. Trimming pared 3 bases from V and 2 bases from J, leaving 17 bases between. The V gene's germline CDR1 is SGHDN and CDR2 FVKESK. CDR3 in amino acids: CASSHTTQGSTYEQYF. Here the CDR3 DNA reads TGTGCCAGCAGCCACACCACGCAGGGGTCTACCTACGAGCAGTACTTC. The full variable domain, in which reference TRBV14 and TRBJ2-7 provide the parts outside the CDR3, is EAGVTQFPSHSVIEKGQTVTLRCDPISGHDNLYWYRRVMGKEIKFLLHFVKESKQDESGMPNNRFLAERTGGTYSTLKVQPAELEDSGVYFCASSHTTQGSTYEQYFGPGTRLTVT.

The chain carries TRBV29-1 and TRBJ2-1; D might be TRBD1 or TRBD2, each matching 6 bases. There are 14 residues in the CDR3. V was pared by 1 base and J by 4 bases, with 11 bases between. Germline loops: CDR1 SQVTM, CDR2 ANQGSEA. In DNA form, the CDR3 reads TGCAGCGTTGAAGGGGGGGCAGGTTACAATGAGCAGTTCTTC. Residues: CSVEGGAGYNEQFF.

The chain uses TRBV5-1 and TRBJ2-7; the match to TRBD1 covers 9 bases. CDR1 and CDR2 from the germline V gene are SGHRS and YFSETQ. J was trimmed by 1 base and V by 4 bases; bases with no gene match: 3. This CDR3 comprises 14 residues. The CDR3 DNA reads as TGCGCCAGCAGCACCGGGACAGGGTCCTACGAGCAGTACTTC. The encoded protein is CASSTGTGSYEQYF.

The chain carries TRBV19 and TRBJ1-5; no definite D call. This CDR3 spans 14 amino acids. Germline V gene sequence: CDR1 LNHDA, CDR2 SQIVND (reference sequence). The V end lost 3 bases, the J end lost 7 bases, and 13 bases lay between the germline ends. Here the CDR3 reads CASSMSGSRQPQHF. The CDR3 coding sequence is TGTGCCAGTAGTATGTCTGGGTCGCGGCAGCCCCAGCATTTT.

This clone was recorded once. This rearrangement joins TRBV5-1 to TRBJ2-3; D unclear. The CDR3 runs 15 residues. Germline V CDR1 and CDR2: SGHRS, YFSETQ. V lost 2 bases and J lost 0, with 10 bases in between. The CDR3 spells CASSLSSSSTDTQYF. The DNA of the CDR3 is TGCGCCAGCAGCTTAAGTTCTTCTAGCACAGATACGCAGTATTTT. Based on the CDR3 plus reference TRBV5-1 and TRBJ2-3, the full variable domain is KAGVTQTPRYLIKTRGQQVTLSCSPISGHRSVSWYQQTPGQGLQFLFEYFSETQRNKGNFPGRFSGRQFSNSRSEMNVSTLELGDSALYLCASSLSSSSTDTQYFGPGTRLTVL.

This chain links TRBV5-5 with TRBJ2-7, with unresolved D. Germline lookup yields CDR1 SGHKS and CDR2 YYEKEE (reference sequence). The V gene lost 4 bases and the J gene lost 1 base, with 18 bases spanning the gap. CDR3 length: 16 residues. The CDR3 loop is CASSRNDLKLSYEQYF. The CDR3 DNA reads TGTGCCAGCAGCCGCAATGATCTGAAATTGTCCTACGAGCAGTACTTC.